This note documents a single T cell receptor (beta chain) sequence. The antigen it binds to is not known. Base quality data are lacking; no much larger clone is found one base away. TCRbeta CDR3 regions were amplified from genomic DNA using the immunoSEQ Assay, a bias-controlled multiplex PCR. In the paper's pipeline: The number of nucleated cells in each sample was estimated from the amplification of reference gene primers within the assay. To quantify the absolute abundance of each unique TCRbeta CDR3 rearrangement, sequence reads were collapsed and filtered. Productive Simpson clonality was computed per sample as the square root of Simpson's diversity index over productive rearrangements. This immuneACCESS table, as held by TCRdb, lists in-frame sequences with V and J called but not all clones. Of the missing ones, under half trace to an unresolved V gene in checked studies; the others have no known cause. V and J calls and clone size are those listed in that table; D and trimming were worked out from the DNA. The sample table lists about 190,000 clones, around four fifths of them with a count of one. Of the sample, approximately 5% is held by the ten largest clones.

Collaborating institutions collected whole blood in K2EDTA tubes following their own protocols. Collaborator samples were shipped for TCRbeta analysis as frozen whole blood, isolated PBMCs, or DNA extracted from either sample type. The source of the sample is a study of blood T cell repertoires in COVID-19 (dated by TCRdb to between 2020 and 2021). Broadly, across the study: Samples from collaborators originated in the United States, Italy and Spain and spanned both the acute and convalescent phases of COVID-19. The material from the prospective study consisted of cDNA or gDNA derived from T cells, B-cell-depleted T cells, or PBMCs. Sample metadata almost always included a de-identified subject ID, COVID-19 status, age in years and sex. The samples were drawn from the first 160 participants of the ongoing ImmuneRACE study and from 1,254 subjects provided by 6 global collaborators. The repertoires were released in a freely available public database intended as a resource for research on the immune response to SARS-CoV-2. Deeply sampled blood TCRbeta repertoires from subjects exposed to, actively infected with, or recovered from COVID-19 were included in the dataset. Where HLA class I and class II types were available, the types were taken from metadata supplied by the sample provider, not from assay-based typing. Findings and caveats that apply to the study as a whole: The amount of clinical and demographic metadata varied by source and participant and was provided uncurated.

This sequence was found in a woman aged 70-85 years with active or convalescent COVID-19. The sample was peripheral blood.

CDR3 protein: CASGLTGTDTQYF. DNA sequence: TGTGCCAGCGGGCTGACAGGCACAGATACGCAGTATTTT. The rearranged segments are TRBV3-1 (or the pseudogene TRBV3-2) and TRBJ2-3, and TRBD1 may be the D gene, going by 5 matching bases. CDR1 and CDR2 are read off the germline V gene (reference sequence) as LGHDT and YNNKEL. V is cut by 8 bases and J by 1 base, and the space between the germline ends is 10 bases. Including the terminal cysteine and phenylalanine, the CDR3 comprises 13 residues. This entry keeps only the CDR3 DNA: 39 bases, framed from base 1.